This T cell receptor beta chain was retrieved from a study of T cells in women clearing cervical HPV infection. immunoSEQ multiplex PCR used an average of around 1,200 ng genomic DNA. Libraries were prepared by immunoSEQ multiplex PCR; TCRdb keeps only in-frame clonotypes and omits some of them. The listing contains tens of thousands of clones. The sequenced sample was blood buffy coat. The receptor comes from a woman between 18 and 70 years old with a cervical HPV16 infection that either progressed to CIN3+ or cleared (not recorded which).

CDR3 DNA, as far as it was read: TGCGCCAGCAGCCCTGGACAGGGGTTTAGGAACGAG. Translation: CASSPGQGFRNE. The entire CDR3 sequence reads CASSPGQGFRNEQYF. The chain joins TRBV5-1 to TRBJ2-7; the match to TRBD1 covers 9 bases. The read comes to an end 3 residues before the CDR3 does, leaving the germline J gene to fill in the end. This CDR3 spans 15 amino acids. V lost 4 bases, J lost 5 bases, and 10 bases stayed unmatched. Germline loops: CDR1 SGHRS, CDR2 YFSETQ. The whole variable domain, remainder taken from reference TRBV5-1 and TRBJ2-7, is KAGVTQTPRYLIKTRGQQVTLSCSPISGHRSVSWYQQTPGQGLQFLFEYFSETQRNKGNFPGRFSGRQFSNSRSEMNVSTLELGDSALYLCASSPGQGFRNEQYFGPGTRLTVT.